The 10 T cell receptor beta chains presented below share a single source sample, sequenced in a study of graft-versus-host responses after intestinal transplantation. Libraries were prepared by immunoSEQ multiplex PCR; TCRdb keeps only in-frame clonotypes and omits some of them. Of tens of thousands of clones in the sample, roughly 90% were seen once. This specimen was PBMCs, taken 26 days after transplant. The receptors stem from a human patient who received an intestinal transplant, so some T cells may come from the graft donor.

The chain recombines TRBV27 with TRBJ1-2; 10 nucleotides agree with TRBD1. The CDR3 has 14 residues. In germline, CDR1 is MNHEY, CDR2 SMNVEV (reference sequence). With V trimmed by 4 bases and J by 6 bases, 5 bases remained unmatched. CDR3 sequence (DNA): TGTGCCAGCAGTTCCCCCGGGACAGGGGATGGCTACACCTTC. It is translated as CASSSPGTGDGYTF.

The rearrangement joins TRBV9 to TRBJ2-3, with 8 bases matching TRBD2. V lost 1 base and J lost 5; bases outside the gene matches: 6. The CDR3 totals 15 residues. The germline CDR1 and CDR2 sequences are SGDLS and YYNGEE. CDR3 in amino acids: CASSVTTGGKDTQYF. CDR3 sequence (DNA): TGTGCCAGCAGCGTAACGACGGGGGGGAAAGATACGCAGTATTTT.

The J gene is TRBJ2-1, the V gene TRBV6-6; 7 bases align to TRBD1. J lost 5 bases, V lost 4 bases, and 11 bases had no gene match. Per germline, CDR1 MNHNY and CDR2 SVGAGI (reference sequence). CDR3 size: 16 residues. CDR3 loop: CASSFSRQGGHNEQFF. CDR3 coding DNA: TGTGCCAGCAGTTTTTCAAGACAGGGTGGGCACAATGAGCAGTTCTTC.

The chain carries TRBV7-2 and TRBJ1-1; D may be TRBD1 (6 bases). The CDR3 has 15 amino acids. V was trimmed by 4 bases and J by 4 bases, leaving 16 bases between them. Germline V gene data show CDR1 as SGHTA and CDR2 as FQGNSA. CDR3 DNA sequence: TGTGCCAGCAGCTCGTACAGGGATTCGGGCACTGAAGCTTTCTTT. Amino acids: CASSSYRDSGTEAFF. Based on the CDR3 plus reference TRBV7-2 and TRBJ1-1, the full variable domain is GAGVSQSPSNKVTEKGKDVELRCDPISGHTALYWYRQSLGQGLEFLIYFQGNSAPDKSGLPSDRFSAERTGGSVSTLTIQRTQQEDSAVYLCASSSYRDSGTEAFFGQGTRLTVV.

This sequence joins TRBV27 and TRBJ2-2; no definite D call. Trimming pared 5 bases from V and 0 bases from J, leaving 4 bases between. Germline V lookup: CDR1 MNHEY, CDR2 SMNVEV (reference sequence). The CDR3 is made up of 13 amino acids. The CDR3 nucleotides read TGTGCCAGCAGTCCTTCGAACACCGGGGAGCTGTTTTTT. Translating gives CASSPSNTGELFF.

This clone was counted a few times. This chain links TRBV19 with TRBJ1-6; D not certain. The germline CDR1 and CDR2 sequences are LNHDA and SQIVND (reference sequence). Trimming shortened V by 4 bases and J by 7 bases, and 11 bases separated the two germline ends. The CDR3 contains 14 residues. DNA for the CDR3: TGTGCCAGTAGTACCCGGTTGTGGAATTCACCCCTCCACTTT. Protein product: CASSTRLWNSPLHF.

The chain couples TRBV10-2 to TRBJ2-4; D not certain. The germline gives CDR1 WSHSY, CDR2 SAAADI. The germline V and J ends were trimmed by 4 bases and 0 bases, with 13 bases remaining between them. The CDR3 extends over 16 amino acids. Here the CDR3 reads CASSAGQVLAKNIQYF. CDR3 nucleotide sequence: TGCGCCAGCAGTGCAGGTCAGGTTCTAGCCAAAAACATTCAGTACTTC.

The V gene is TRBV29-1, the J gene TRBJ1-2; D not certain. Looked up from germline, CDR1 is SQVTM and CDR2 is ANQGSEA. CDR3 length: 14 amino acids. Trimming cost V 2 bases and J 4 bases, with 14 bases left between them. CDR3 amino acids: CSVERETSLYGYTF. CDR3 coding DNA: TGCAGCGTTGAACGGGAGACTAGCCTCTATGGCTACACCTTC. Together with reference TRBV29-1 and TRBJ1-2, the CDR3 gives the full variable domain: SAVISQKPSRDICQRGTSLTIQCQVDSQVTMMFWYRQQPGQSLTLIATANQGSEATYESGFVIDKFPISRPNLTFSTLTVSNMSPEDSSIYLCSVERETSLYGYTFGSGTRLTVV.

This chain uses TRBV5-1 with TRBJ1-6; TRBD1 might be the D (5 bases). The CDR3 extends over 14 amino acids. The germline V gene encodes CDR1 SGHRS and CDR2 YFSETQ. Trimming cost V 5 bases and J 5 bases, with 11 bases left between them. The CDR3 protein is CASRMDTDNSPLHF. The CDR3 nucleotides read TGCGCCAGCAGGATGGACACCGATAATTCACCCCTCCACTTT.

The chain links TRBV5-5 to TRBJ2-7, with TRBD1 identical over 11 bases. Trimming at V came to 5 bases and at J to 3 bases, leaving 4 bases not matched to a gene. Germline V gene lookup returns CDR1 SGHKS and CDR2 YYEKEE (reference sequence). This CDR3 has 14 residues. The CDR3 DNA follows: TGTGCCAGCAGACCCGGGACAGGGGGCTACGAGCAGTACGTC. It encodes CASRPGTGGYEQYV.